This entry features one TCR beta chain sequence. The antigen is not known. The sample belongs to a study of shared clonotypes between healthy human individuals. Looking at the study overall: Each donor's CD8 memory used one plate, CD8 naive two, each CD4 subset three.

The test was conducted at deep level. Measured with immunoSEQ multiplex PCR; TCRdb has only the in-frame clones, and not every one. The sample consists of about 2 million clones, 90% to 95% of them appearing once. Study-wide results and caveats: Non-shared clonotypes had lower generation probabilities than those shared by all four donors.

The V and J ends lost 4 bases and 3 bases respectively, with 6 bases between them. Germline CDR1 SQVTM, CDR2 ANQGSEA. CDR3 length: 11 residues. The chain carries TRBV29-1 and TRBJ1-2; the D is unclear. The receptor was derived from a man aged 18 to 35 in good health. Sequencing used naive CD4+ T cells sorted from blood. The sample's subset: CD45RA+ positively selected. CDR3: CSVGKDYGYTF. The CDR3, as DNA: TGCAGCGTTGGAAAAGACTATGGCTACACCTTC. Filled out from reference TRBV29-1 and TRBJ1-2, the complete variable domain reads SAVISQKPSRDICQRGTSLTIQCQVDSQVTMMFWYRQQPGQSLTLIATANQGSEATYESGFVIDKFPISRPNLTFSTLTVSNMSPEDSSIYLCSVGKDYGYTFGSGTRLTVV.